Below, 32 T cell receptor beta chains from the same sample are listed, as sequenced in a study of blood T cell repertoires in COVID-19. Some clones are missing from TCRdb's copy, which holds only in-frame ones; the method was immunoSEQ multiplex PCR. The profile covers roughly 50,000 clones, with 85% appearing a single time and 10% to 13% taken by the ten largest. Sequencing was done on a sample of peripheral blood. The receptor source for this set is a human donor in a cohort sampled during active COVID-19.

The chain combines TRBV7-3 with TRBJ2-7; 9 bases match TRBD2. J lost 4 bases, V lost 5 bases, and 9 bases had no gene match. Germline CDR1 is SGHTA and CDR2 is FQGTGA. The CDR3 runs 15 residues. In DNA form, the CDR3 reads TGTGCCAGCAGCGTGAGTGGAGCGGGAGGATACGAGCAGTACTTC. Translated: CASSVSGAGGYEQYF.

The chain couples TRBV15 to TRBJ2-7, with TRBD1 matching over 9 bases. Germline trimming cut 5 bases from V and 0 bases from J; bases unmatched to any gene: 8. Germline V gives CDR1 LNHNV, CDR2 YYDKDF (reference sequence). This CDR3 spans 16 amino acids. CDR3 coding DNA: TGTGCCACCAGCGTCGGACAGGGGACCTTCTCCTACGAGCAGTACTTC. Translating it yields CATSVGQGTFSYEQYF.

Here the CDR3 DNA reads TGCAGCGTCTACGACAGCGGGGAGACCCAGTACTTC. Translation gives CSVYDSGETQYF. The V call is TRBV29-1, the J call TRBJ2-5; tentatively, D is TRBD2 (6 bases). Trimming removed 6 bases from V and 5 bases from J, with 13 bases in between. Germline CDR1 SQVTM, CDR2 ANQGSEA. The CDR3 totals 12 residues. Complete variable domain (other parts from reference TRBV29-1 and TRBJ2-5): SAVISQKPSRDICQRGTSLTIQCQVDSQVTMMFWYRQQPGQSLTLIATANQGSEATYESGFVIDKFPISRPNLTFSTLTVSNMSPEDSSIYLCSVYDSGETQYFGPGTRLLVL.

This chain connects TRBV11-3 to TRBJ2-5; 11 bases agree with TRBD2. V lost 4 bases and J lost 4; bases outside the gene matches: 11. The CDR3 loop spans 17 amino acids. Germline CDR1 reads SGHNT; CDR2 reads YENEEA. The CDR3 DNA follows: TGTGCCAGCAGCTCCGGGACTAGCGGCCCCGGGAGAGAGACCCAGTACTTC. Translated, it gives CASSSGTSGPGRETQYF. The variable domain in full, with the rest retrieved from reference TRBV11-3 and TRBJ2-5, is EAGVVQSPRYKIIEKKQPVAFWCNPISGHNTLYWYLQNLGQGPELLIRYENEEAVDDSQLPKDRFSAERLKGVDSTLKIQPAELGDSAVYLCASSSGTSGPGRETQYFGPGTRLLVL.

This chain joins TRBV28 and TRBJ1-2, with D possibly TRBD1 on 6 matching bases. Germline CDR1 reads MDHEN; CDR2 reads SYDVKM. The germline V and J ends were trimmed by 2 bases and 4 bases, with 14 bases remaining between them. This CDR3 spans 15 amino acids. DNA for the CDR3: TGTGCCAGCAGTTTAGCGGACAGTCTACCCTATGGCTACACCTTC. Translating it yields CASSLADSLPYGYTF.

The J gene is TRBJ2-1, the V gene TRBV5-1; 13 nucleotides align to TRBD2. Germline V CDR1 and CDR2: SGHRS, YFSETQ. The CDR3 covers 15 residues. V lost 0 bases and J lost 10; bases outside the gene matches: 4. In DNA form, the CDR3 reads TGCGCCAGCAGCTTGGGACTAGCGGGGGGATCAGAGCAGTTCTTC. Translating gives CASSLGLAGGSEQFF.

This chain joins TRBV12-5 and TRBJ2-1; 11 bases fit TRBD2. The V gene's germline CDR1 is LGHNT and CDR2 FRNRAP. The trim removed 9 bases at V and 2 bases at J, leaving 6 bases unmatched. CDR3 size: 15 residues. CDR3 bases: TGTGCTAGCTCTGGTAGCGGGAGGGCCTACAATGAGCAGTTCTTC. This codes for CASSGSGRAYNEQFF.

This chain joins TRBV6-5 and TRBJ2-1, with D maybe TRBD2 (6 bases). V was clipped by 6 bases and J by 14 bases, with 17 bases between them. There are 12 residues in the CDR3. The germline gives CDR1 MNHEY, CDR2 SVGAGI. The CDR3 sequence: CASSISRGEEFF. As DNA, the CDR3 is TGTGCCAGCAGCATAAGCAGAGGGGAGGAGTTCTTC.

The chain joins TRBV4-3 to TRBJ2-1; no firm D call. The CDR3 sequence is 14 residues long. Per germline, CDR1 LGHNA and CDR2 YSLEER. V lost 1 base and J lost 5, with 9 bases in between. The CDR3 region has the DNA TGCGCCAGCAGCCAAGCCCCTGTCCACAATGAGCAGTTCTTC. Protein: CASSQAPVHNEQFF.

V gene TRBV7-9 combines with J gene TRBJ2-7, with a weak D call TRBD1 (5 bases). Germline V gives CDR1 SEHNR, CDR2 FQNEAQ (reference sequence). The CDR3 runs 15 residues. The V end was cut by 0 bases, the J end by 0 bases, with 9 bases between. The DNA for the CDR3 is TGTGCCAGCAGCTTAGCAGGGGCTTTCTCCTACGAGCAGTACTTC. The encoded protein is CASSLAGAFSYEQYF.

V gene TRBV5-1 combines with J gene TRBJ2-7; D is ambiguous. V was pared by 0 bases and J by 1 base, with 8 bases between. The CDR3 is 14 residues long. Per the germline V gene, CDR1 is SGHRS and CDR2 is YFSETQ. Written as DNA, the CDR3 is TGCGCCAGCAGCTTGGAATACGGGTCCTACGAGCAGTACTTC. Translating gives CASSLEYGSYEQYF.

V gene TRBV7-9 combines with J gene TRBJ2-7; 7 positions match TRBD1. This CDR3 region has 12 residues. Germline V gene sequence: CDR1 SEHNR, CDR2 FQNEAQ (reference sequence). V was pared by 2 bases and J by 13 bases, with 8 bases of the junction left unmatched. The CDR3 bases are TGTGCCAGCAGCTTAAGAGGGGGCTCCCCCTACTTC. It codes for CASSLRGGSPYF.

This chain connects TRBV6-5 to TRBJ1-6; 8 bases are shared with TRBD1. Germline trimming cut 2 bases from V and 7 bases from J; bases unmatched to any gene: 4. CDR1 MNHEY and CDR2 SVGAGI come from the germline V gene. The CDR3 extends over 15 amino acids. CDR3 sequence reads: CASSYPGQVNSPLHF. CDR3 sequence (DNA): TGTGCCAGCAGTTACCCGGGACAGGTCAATTCACCCCTCCACTTT.

The chain links TRBV28 to TRBJ1-2; a weak D match, TRBD1 (5 bases). With 6 bases removed from V and 3 bases from J, the gap between germline ends came to 11 bases. The CDR3 extends over 13 amino acids. Germline loops: CDR1 MDHEN, CDR2 SYDVKM. DNA for the CDR3: TGTGCCAGCAGCCTAGGGACTCACTATGGCTACACCTTC. It is translated as CASSLGTHYGYTF.

The chain combines TRBV7-9 with TRBJ2-5; D possibly corresponds to TRBD2 (6 bases). V was cut by 1 base and J by 4 bases, with 13 bases left in between. Germline CDR1 is SEHNR and CDR2 is FQNEAQ (reference sequence). The CDR3 covers 15 residues. The CDR3 region has the DNA TGTGCCAGCAGCTTAGTGTCCCCCGGGGGAGAGACCCAGTACTTC. Protein product: CASSLVSPGGETQYF.

V gene TRBV5-1 combines with J gene TRBJ2-3; 7 bases are shared with TRBD1. The CDR3 sequence is 16 residues long. Germline lookup yields CDR1 SGHRS and CDR2 YFSETQ. Losses at the gene ends were 2 bases for V and 2 bases for J; bases not matched to a gene: 8. CDR3 DNA: TGCGCCAGCAGCTTTAGGGGACAGTTTGACACAGATACGCAGTATTTT. Translation: CASSFRGQFDTDTQYF.

This rearrangement joins TRBV4-1 to TRBJ2-3; 7 positions match TRBD2. The V segment lost 4 bases and the J segment 3 bases; nucleotides outside the gene matches: 10. CDR3 length equals 16 residues. The germline V gene encodes CDR1 MGHRA and CDR2 YSYEKL. CDR3 coding DNA: TGCGCCAGCAGCCGAGGGTTCGCGGGAGAAACAGATACGCAGTATTTT. It translates to CASSRGFAGETDTQYF.

This chain connects TRBV19 to TRBJ2-3, with 14 bases identical to TRBD2. The trim removed 5 bases at V and 4 bases at J, leaving 2 bases unmatched. The germline CDR1 and CDR2 sequences are LNHDA and SQIVND (reference sequence). This CDR3 contains 15 residues. The CDR3 sequence: CASSLGLAGADTQYF. The CDR3 bases are TGTGCCAGTAGTTTGGGACTAGCGGGAGCAGATACGCAGTATTTT. Filled out from reference TRBV19 and TRBJ2-3, the complete variable domain reads DGGITQSPKYLFRKEGQNVTLSCEQNLNHDAMYWYRQDPGQGLRLIYYSQIVNDFQKGDIAEGYSVSREKKESFPLTVTSAQKNPTAFYLCASSLGLAGADTQYFGPGTRLTVL.

This clone was seen only a few times. This sequence joins TRBV2 and TRBJ1-4, with 7 bases that match TRBD1. CDR1 is SNHLY, CDR2 FYNNEI, per germline. Trimming took 10 bases from V and 8 from J; bases not matched to a gene: 16. The CDR3 covers 15 residues. The CDR3 here is CAIIGVQGSREKLFF. DNA for the CDR3: TGTGCCATCATCGGGGTACAGGGGTCGAGAGAAAAACTGTTTTTT.

The V and J genes are TRBV6-4 and TRBJ2-1, with a weak D call TRBD1 (6 bases). This CDR3 is 14 amino acids long. Trimming removed 6 bases at V and 7 bases at J, with 16 bases between. Germline V gene data show CDR1 as MRHNA and CDR2 as SNTAGT. The CDR3 loop is CASSYGSGENEQFF. The CDR3, as DNA: TGTGCCAGCAGCTACGGGTCAGGGGAGAATGAGCAGTTCTTC.

The chain couples TRBV20-1 to TRBJ1-1, with 10 bases matching TRBD1. This CDR3 has 14 residues. After removal of 3 bases from V and 4 bases from J, the junction contained 5 bases not matched to a gene. Germline values: CDR1 DFQATT, CDR2 SNEGSKA (reference sequence). The CDR3 nucleotides are TGCAGTGCTAGTGATAGGACAGGGGGCACTGAAGCTTTCTTT. The encoded protein is CSASDRTGGTEAFF.

This clone was observed a handful of times. Other DNA sequences in this sample translate to the same CDR3. The rearrangement joins TRBV10-1 to TRBJ2-3, with D perhaps matching TRBD1 (6 bases). Trimming shortened V by 5 bases and J by 6 bases, and 9 bases separated the two germline ends. The CDR3 spans 12 residues. Germline V lookup: CDR1 WNHNN, CDR2 SYGVQD (reference sequence). CDR3 nucleotide sequence: TGCGCCAGCAGTACAGGGACCGATACGCAGTATTTT. This gives the protein CASSTGTDTQYF.

V is TRBV5-4 and J is TRBJ2-5; TRBD1 agrees at 10 bases. CDR3 length: 18 residues. Germline CDR1 and CDR2: SGHNT and YYREEE (reference sequence). After removal of 0 bases from V and 3 bases from J, the junction contained 11 bases not matched to a gene. The CDR3: CASSLARDRGRPKETQYF. CDR3 coding DNA: TGTGCCAGCAGCTTGGCCCGAGACAGGGGGCGGCCGAAAGAGACCCAGTACTTC.

This clone occurred once. The chain has TRBV2 and TRBJ1-5; TRBD1 might be the D (6 bases). Germline V gives CDR1 SNHLY, CDR2 FYNNEI. The CDR3 spans 12 residues. Trimming took off 7 bases at V and 2 bases at J, with 6 bases between the two ends. The CDR3 DNA follows: TGTGCCAGCAAGGGGGGCAATCAGCCCCAGCATTTT. It yields the protein CASKGGNQPQHF.

V is TRBV5-1 and J is TRBJ2-7; no reliable D call. The CDR3 totals 13 residues. Between the trimmed V and J ends, which lost 3 bases and 2 bases, there was a span of 9 bases. The germline CDR1 and CDR2 sequences are SGHRS and YFSETQ. CDR3 bases: TGCGCCAGCAGCTCTGACAATACCTACGAGCAGTACTTC. This gives the protein CASSSDNTYEQYF.

The rearrangement joins TRBV6-1 to TRBJ2-7; no reliable D call. The CDR3 covers 15 residues. Per the germline V gene, CDR1 is MNHNS and CDR2 is SASEGT. Trimming removed 2 bases from V and 4 bases from J, with 15 bases in between. The CDR3 reads CASSEFTAGWYEQYF. As DNA, the CDR3 is TGTGCCAGCAGTGAATTTACGGCAGGCTGGTACGAGCAGTACTTC.

This clone ranks as medium-sized. This specimen includes other DNA sequences encoding the same CDR3. For the CDR3, the DNA is TGTGCCAGTAGTATCCAGGGGGGGAACACTGAAGCTTTCTTT. It specifies CASSIQGGNTEAFF. The chain carries TRBV19 and TRBJ1-1, with TRBD1 matching 7 bases. The CDR3 runs 14 residues. CDR1 is LNHDA, CDR2 SQIVND, per germline (reference sequence). J was trimmed by 1 base and V by 3 bases; bases with no gene match: 2.

The CDR3 DNA is TGTGCCAGCAGCTTAGGTAGGGACAGGGGTTTATACGAGCAGTACTTC. It translates to CASSLGRDRGLYEQYF. The V and J genes are TRBV7-9 and TRBJ2-7, with 10 bases fitting TRBD1. The CDR3 loop spans 16 amino acids. Germline V lookup: CDR1 SEHNR, CDR2 FQNEAQ (reference sequence). V lost 1 base, J lost 4 bases, and 7 bases stayed unmatched. Complete variable domain (other parts from reference TRBV7-9 and TRBJ2-7): DTGVSQNPRHKITKRGQNVTFRCDPISEHNRLYWYRQTLGQGPEFLTYFQNEAQLEKSRLLSDRFSAERPKGSFSTLEIQRTEQGDSAMYLCASSLGRDRGLYEQYFGPGTRLTVT.

CDR3 sequence (DNA): TGTGCCAGCAGTTACTCGGCAGGCCCTCTCTATGGCTACACCTTC. Translation gives CASSYSAGPLYGYTF. The rearrangement uses TRBV6-2 or TRBV6-3 and TRBJ1-2; D call uncertain. The CDR3 runs to 15 residues. Germline lookup yields CDR1 MNHEY and CDR2 SVGEGT. Deletions cut 0 bases from V and 4 bases from J, with 12 bases between.

The sample holds one count of this clone. The chain links TRBV9 to TRBJ2-3, with TRBD2 as a possible D gene (6 bases). Germline-derived CDR1 and CDR2 are SGDLS and YYNGEE. Trimming pared 2 bases from V and 0 bases from J, leaving 16 bases between. The CDR3 consists of 17 residues. Written as DNA, the CDR3 is TGTGCCAGCAGCGTTTCGGTGGCGGGACCTAGCACAGATACGCAGTATTTT. It encodes CASSVSVAGPSTDTQYF.

As DNA, the CDR3 is TGTGCCAGCAGCGTCCTGGGACTCGCAGATACGCAGTATTTT. Its translation is CASSVLGLADTQYF. This chain joins TRBV9 and TRBJ2-3; weak D call: TRBD2 (6 bases). From germline, CDR1 is SGDLS and CDR2 YYNGEE. Trimming shortened V by 2 bases and J by 4 bases, and 11 bases separated the two germline ends. CDR3 length: 14 residues.

V and J are TRBV3-1 (or the pseudogene TRBV3-2) and TRBJ2-5, with D perhaps TRBD2 (6 bases). CDR1 and CDR2 (germline): LGHDT, YNNKEL (reference sequence). This CDR3 has 16 amino acids. V lost 1 base to trimming and J lost 4 bases, with 16 bases between them. The CDR3 spells CASSQGWRTIAETQYF. CDR3 bases: TGTGCCAGCAGCCAAGGATGGCGGACTATTGCAGAGACCCAGTACTTC.